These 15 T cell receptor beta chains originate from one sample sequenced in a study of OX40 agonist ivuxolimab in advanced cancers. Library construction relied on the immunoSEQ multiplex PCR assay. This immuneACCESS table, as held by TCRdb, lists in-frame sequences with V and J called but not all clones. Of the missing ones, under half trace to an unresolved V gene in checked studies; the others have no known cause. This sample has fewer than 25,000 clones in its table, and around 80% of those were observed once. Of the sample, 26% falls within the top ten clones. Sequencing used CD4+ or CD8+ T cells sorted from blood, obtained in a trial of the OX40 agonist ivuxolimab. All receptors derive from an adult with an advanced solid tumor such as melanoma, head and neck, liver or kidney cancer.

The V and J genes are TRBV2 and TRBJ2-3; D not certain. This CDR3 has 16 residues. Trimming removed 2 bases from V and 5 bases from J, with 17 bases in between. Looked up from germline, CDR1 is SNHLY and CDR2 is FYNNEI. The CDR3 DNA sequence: TGTGCCAGCAGTGAACTTGAAGGAAGCCTGCTAGATACGCAGTATTTT. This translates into CASSELEGSLLDTQYF.

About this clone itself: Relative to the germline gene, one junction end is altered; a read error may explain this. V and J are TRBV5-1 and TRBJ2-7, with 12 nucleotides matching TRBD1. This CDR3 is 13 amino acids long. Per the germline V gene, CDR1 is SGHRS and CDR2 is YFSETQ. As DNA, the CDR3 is TGCGCCAGCAGCTCGGGACAGGGGGCCGACAATAACTTC. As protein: CASSSGQGADNNF. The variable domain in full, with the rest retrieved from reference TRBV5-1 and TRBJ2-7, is KAGVTQTPRYLIKTRGQQVTLSCSPISGHRSVSWYQQTPGQGLQFLFEYFSETQRNKGNFPGRFSGRQFSNSRSEMNVSTLELGDSALYLCASSSGQGADNNFGPGTRLTVT.

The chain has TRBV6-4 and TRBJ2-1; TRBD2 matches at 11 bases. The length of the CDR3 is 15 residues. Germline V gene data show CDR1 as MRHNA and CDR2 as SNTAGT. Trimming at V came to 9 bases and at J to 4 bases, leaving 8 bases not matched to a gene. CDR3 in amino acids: CARRSGLAVYNEQFF. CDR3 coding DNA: TGTGCCAGACGATCGGGACTAGCGGTATACAATGAGCAGTTCTTC.

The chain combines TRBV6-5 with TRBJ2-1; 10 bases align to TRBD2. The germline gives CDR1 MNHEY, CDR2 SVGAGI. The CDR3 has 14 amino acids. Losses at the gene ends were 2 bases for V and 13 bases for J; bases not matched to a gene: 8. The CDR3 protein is CASSYGLAGENQFF. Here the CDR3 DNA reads TGTGCCAGCAGTTACGGGCTAGCGGGAGAGAACCAGTTCTTC.

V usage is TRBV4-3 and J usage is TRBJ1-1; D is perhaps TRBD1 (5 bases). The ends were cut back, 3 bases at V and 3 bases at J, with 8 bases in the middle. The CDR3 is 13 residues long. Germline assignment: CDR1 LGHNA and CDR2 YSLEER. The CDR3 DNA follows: TGCGCCAGCAGCCACAGGGAGGACACTGAAGCTTTCTTT. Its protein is CASSHREDTEAFF.

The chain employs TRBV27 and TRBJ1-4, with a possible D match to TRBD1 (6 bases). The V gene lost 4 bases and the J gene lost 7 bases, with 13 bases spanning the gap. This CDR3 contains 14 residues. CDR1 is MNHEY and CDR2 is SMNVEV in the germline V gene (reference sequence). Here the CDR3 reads CASSSQGIGEKLFF. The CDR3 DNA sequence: TGTGCCAGCAGTTCTCAGGGGATCGGTGAAAAACTGTTTTTT. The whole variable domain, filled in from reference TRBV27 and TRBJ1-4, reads EAQVTQNPRYLITVTGKKLTVTCSQNMNHEYMSWYRQDPGLGLRQIYYSMNVEVTDKGDVPEGYKVSRKEKRNFPLILESPSPNQTSLYFCASSSQGIGEKLFFGSGTQLSVL.

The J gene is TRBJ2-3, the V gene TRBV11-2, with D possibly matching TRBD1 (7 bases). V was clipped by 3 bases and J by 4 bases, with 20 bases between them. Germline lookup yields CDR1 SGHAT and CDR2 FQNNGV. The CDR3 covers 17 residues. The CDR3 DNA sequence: TGTGCCAGCAGCTTTAGGGGGCGCGGGGTCCGTGCAGATACGCAGTATTTT. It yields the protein CASSFRGRGVRADTQYF.

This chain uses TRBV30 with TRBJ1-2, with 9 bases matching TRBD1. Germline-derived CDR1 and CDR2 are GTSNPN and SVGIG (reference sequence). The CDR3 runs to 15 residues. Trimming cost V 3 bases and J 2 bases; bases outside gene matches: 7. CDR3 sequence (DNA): TGTGCCTGGAGGGAACAGGGGGCACTAAACTATGGCTACACCTTC. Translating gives CAWREQGALNYGYTF.

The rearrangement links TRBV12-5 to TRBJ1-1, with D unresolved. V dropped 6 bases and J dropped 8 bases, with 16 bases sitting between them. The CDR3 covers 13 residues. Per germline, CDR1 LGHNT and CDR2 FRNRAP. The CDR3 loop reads CASGPWEGSEAFF. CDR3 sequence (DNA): TGTGCTAGTGGCCCCTGGGAGGGCTCAGAAGCTTTCTTT.

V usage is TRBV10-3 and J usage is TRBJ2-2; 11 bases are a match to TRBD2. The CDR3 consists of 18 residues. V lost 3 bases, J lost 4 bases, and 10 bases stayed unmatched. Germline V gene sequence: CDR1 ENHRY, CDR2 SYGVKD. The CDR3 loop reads CAISDPRLAGIVTGELFF. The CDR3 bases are TGTGCCATCAGTGACCCAAGACTAGCGGGAATAGTCACCGGGGAGCTGTTTTTT.

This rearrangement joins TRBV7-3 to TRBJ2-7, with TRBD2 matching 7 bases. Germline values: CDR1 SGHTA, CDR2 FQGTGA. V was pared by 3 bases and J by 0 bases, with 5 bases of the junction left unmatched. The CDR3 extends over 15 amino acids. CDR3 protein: CASSLMRESSYEQYF. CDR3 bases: TGTGCCAGCAGCTTGATGCGGGAGAGCTCCTACGAGCAGTACTTC.

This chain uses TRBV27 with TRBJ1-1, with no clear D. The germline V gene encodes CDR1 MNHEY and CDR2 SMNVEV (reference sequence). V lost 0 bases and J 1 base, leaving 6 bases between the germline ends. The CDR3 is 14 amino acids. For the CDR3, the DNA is TGTGCCAGCAGTTTATCTTCTGGGAACACTGAAGCTTTCTTT. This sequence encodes CASSLSSGNTEAFF.

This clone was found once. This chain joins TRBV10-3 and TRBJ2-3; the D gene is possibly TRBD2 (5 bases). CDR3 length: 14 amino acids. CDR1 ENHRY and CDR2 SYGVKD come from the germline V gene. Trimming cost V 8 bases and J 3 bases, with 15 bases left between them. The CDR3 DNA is TGTGCCATCTTATCCGGGAAAGGGACAGATACGCAGTATTTT. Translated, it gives CAILSGKGTDTQYF.

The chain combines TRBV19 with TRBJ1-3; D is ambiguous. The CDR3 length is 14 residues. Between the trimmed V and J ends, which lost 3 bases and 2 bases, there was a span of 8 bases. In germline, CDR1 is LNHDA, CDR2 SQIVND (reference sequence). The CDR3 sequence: CASSIGGAGNTIYF. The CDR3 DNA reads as TGTGCCAGTAGTATTGGCGGGGCTGGAAACACCATATATTTT.

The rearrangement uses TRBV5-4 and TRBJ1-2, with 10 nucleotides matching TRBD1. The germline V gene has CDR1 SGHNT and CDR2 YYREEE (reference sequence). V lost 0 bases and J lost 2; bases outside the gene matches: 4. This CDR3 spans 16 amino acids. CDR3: CASSLEGQGRNYGYTF. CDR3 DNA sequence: TGTGCCAGCAGCTTGGAGGGACAGGGGCGGAACTATGGCTACACCTTC.